The source of this T cell receptor (beta chain) is a study of human thymus T cells. No fixed cell number was used; all available blood leukocytes supplied DNA. CDR1 MGHRA and CDR2 YSYEKL come from the germline V gene. The CDR3 has 18 amino acids. V was clipped by 2 bases and J by 0 bases, with 18 bases between them. Libraries were prepared by immunoSEQ multiplex PCR; TCRdb keeps only in-frame clonotypes and omits some of them. The profile shows fewer than 55,000 clones, 94% of them singletons. The sequenced sample consisted of blood. V gene TRBV4-1 combines with J gene TRBJ2-3, with D perhaps TRBD1 or TRBD2 (6 bases each). The receptor was derived from a boy under two years old with a congenital heart defect but otherwise immunologically healthy. The chain's CDR3 is CASSQPGPGDTSTDTQYF. The CDR3 DNA reads as TGCGCCAGCAGCCAACCCGGGCCGGGGGACACGAGCACAGATACGCAGTATTTT.